A single sample is the source of the 17 T cell receptor beta chains below, sequenced in a study of blood T cell repertoires in COVID-19. Produced via immunoSEQ multiplex PCR; TCRdb's table is partial and in-frame only. The sample contains approximately 54,000 clones, 65% to 90% of which appear only once. Sequences were obtained from peripheral blood. Receptors were obtained from a human donor in a cohort sampled during active COVID-19.

The chain links TRBV20-1 to TRBJ1-1, with 12 nucleotides matching TRBD1. CDR3 length: 19 residues. Trimming at V came to 3 bases and at J to 3 bases, leaving 17 bases not matched to a gene. From germline, CDR1 is DFQATT and CDR2 SNEGSKA (reference sequence). The CDR3 spells CSASPPRDRGRVGYTEAFF. The CDR3 DNA is TGCAGTGCTAGTCCGCCGAGGGACAGGGGGCGCGTCGGATACACTGAAGCTTTCTTT.

CDR3 sequence (DNA): TGTGCCAGCAGTGTTAGCGGGAGCACAGATACGCAGTATTTT. The encoded protein is CASSVSGSTDTQYF. The rearrangement joins TRBV28 to TRBJ2-3, with 7 bases fitting TRBD2. The CDR3 contains 14 residues. Germline trimming cut 5 bases from V and 0 bases from J; bases unmatched to any gene: 2. The germline V gene encodes CDR1 MDHEN and CDR2 SYDVKM.

The V and J genes are TRBV19 and TRBJ1-5; no firm D call. V dropped 6 bases and J dropped 5 bases, with 14 bases sitting between them. This CDR3 comprises 14 residues. In germline, CDR1 is LNHDA, CDR2 SQIVND (reference sequence). CDR3 DNA: TGTGCCAGTAGAAGAGGAGGAGATTATCAGCCCCAGCATTTT. It codes for CASRRGGDYQPQHF.

This clone was seen once. The chain combines TRBV21-1 with TRBJ2-7; no DNA check was done on the table's D call, TRBD1. TRBV21-1 is deemed a pseudogene. This CDR3 is 13 amino acids long. The DNA of the CDR3 is TGTGCCGTACCCGGGACAGGGGACTACGAGCAGTACTTC. Protein: CAVPGTGDYEQYF.

This rearrangement joins TRBV18 to TRBJ1-4; no definite D call. V lost 3 bases to trimming and J lost 4 bases, with 3 bases between them. Germline CDR1 reads KGHSH; CDR2 reads LQKENI. This CDR3 region has 12 residues. CDR3 sequence (DNA): TGTGCCAGCTCACCCATTAATGAAAAACTGTTTTTT. This translates into CASSPINEKLFF.

The rearrangement joins TRBV5-4 to TRBJ1-1; no clear D gene. The germline V gene encodes CDR1 SGHNT and CDR2 YYREEE (reference sequence). The CDR3 length is 12 residues. V was pared by 4 bases and J by 1 base, with 5 bases between. The CDR3 loop reads CASSPKNTEAFF. As DNA, the CDR3 is TGTGCCAGCAGCCCAAAGAACACTGAAGCTTTCTTT.

A single count supports this clone. This chain links TRBV19 with TRBJ1-1, with 8 bases identical to TRBD1. With 7 bases clipped from V and 1 base from J, the junction kept 2 bases outside the gene matches. Germline assignment: CDR1 LNHDA and CDR2 SQIVND (reference sequence). The CDR3 contains 13 residues. The CDR3 is CASTGQGNTEAFF. The CDR3 nucleotides are TGTGCCAGTACTGGACAGGGGAACACTGAAGCTTTCTTT.

This clone was found a few times. Here the CDR3 reads CASGTTGLGANVLTF. The CDR3 DNA follows: TGTGCTAGTGGGACAACAGGGCTCGGGGCCAACGTCCTGACTTTC. This sequence joins TRBV12-5 and TRBJ2-6; tentatively, D is TRBD1 (6 bases). CDR3 size: 15 residues. Germline V gene data show CDR1 as LGHNT and CDR2 as FRNRAP. The V gene lost 6 bases and the J gene lost 4 bases, with 13 bases spanning the gap.

The rearrangement links TRBV5-4 to TRBJ2-4; D perhaps matches TRBD1 (6 bases). Between the trimmed V and J ends, which lost 0 bases and 9 bases, there was a span of 10 bases. There are 13 residues in the CDR3. Germline V gene lookup returns CDR1 SGHNT and CDR2 YYREEE (reference sequence). CDR3 in DNA: TGTGCCAGCAGCTTGGATGGGGGCGGCATTCAGTACTTC. Translation: CASSLDGGGIQYF.

V usage is TRBV5-6 and J usage is TRBJ2-7, with 8 positions matching TRBD1. Per the germline V gene, CDR1 is SGHDT and CDR2 is YYEEEE. This CDR3 region has 12 residues. Trimming took 2 bases from V and 7 from J; bases not matched to a gene: 2. The CDR3 spells CASSFWDREQYF. In nucleotides, the CDR3 is TGTGCCAGCAGCTTTTGGGACAGGGAGCAGTACTTC.

The sample holds one count of this clone. In DNA, the CDR3 is TGTGCCAGCAGCCCCGACTTTTCCTACGAGCAGTACTTC. This gives the protein CASSPDFSYEQYF. The V gene is TRBV3-1 (or the pseudogene TRBV3-2), the J gene TRBJ2-7; no reliable D call. Per germline, CDR1 LGHDT and CDR2 YNNKEL (reference sequence). Trimming shortened V by 4 bases and J by 1 base, and 8 bases separated the two germline ends. The CDR3 covers 13 residues.

This rearrangement joins TRBV9 to TRBJ2-5, with a tentative D call TRBD2 (5 bases). Germline V lookup: CDR1 SGDLS, CDR2 YYNGEE. The CDR3 has 15 residues. V gave up 1 base and J gave up 1 base, with 11 bases separating them. The chain's CDR3 is CASSVFEGLQETQYF. CDR3 nucleotide sequence: TGTGCCAGCAGCGTATTCGAGGGCCTCCAAGAGACCCAGTACTTC.

For this clone: The sample has other DNA sequences that encode this CDR3 too. The V and J genes are TRBV2 and TRBJ2-7, with TRBD1 identical over 8 bases. This CDR3 has 12 residues. With 6 bases clipped from V and 3 bases from J, the junction kept 1 base outside the gene matches. CDR1 is SNHLY, CDR2 FYNNEI, per germline. CDR3 nucleotide sequence: TGTGCCAGCAGCGGACAGGGCTACGAGCAGTACTTC. Translating gives CASSGQGYEQYF.

V usage is TRBV4-3 and J usage is TRBJ2-7; possible D gene TRBD2, 6 bases. Germline loops: CDR1 LGHNA, CDR2 YSLEER. The V end lost 1 base, the J end lost 3 bases, and 22 bases lay between the germline ends. The CDR3 contains 18 residues. This CDR3 is CASSQGLGTELSLYEQYF. The CDR3 nucleotides are TGCGCCAGCAGCCAAGGCCTCGGGACTGAACTTTCCCTCTACGAGCAGTACTTC.

The V and J genes are TRBV27 and TRBJ2-7; 10 bases align to TRBD2. Germline trimming cut 6 bases from V and 3 bases from J; bases unmatched to any gene: 11. CDR3 length: 16 residues. From germline, CDR1 is MNHEY and CDR2 SMNVEV (reference sequence). The CDR3 sequence is CASRPGTSALDYEQYF. The CDR3 nucleotides read TGTGCCAGCAGGCCCGGGACTAGCGCCTTGGACTACGAGCAGTACTTC.

This clone was counted once. This chain joins TRBV6-6 and TRBJ2-3; D is possibly TRBD2 (5 bases). This CDR3 spans 13 amino acids. V was clipped by 5 bases and J by 3 bases, with 9 bases between them. Germline V gene sequence: CDR1 MNHNY, CDR2 SVGAGI (reference sequence). The CDR3 loop is CASSKRVTDTQYF. DNA for the CDR3: TGTGCCAGCAGTAAGAGGGTTACAGATACGCAGTATTTT.

The chain is built from TRBV5-1 and TRBJ2-5; the match to TRBD2 covers 12 bases. With 0 bases clipped from V and 4 bases from J, the junction kept 1 base outside the gene matches. Germline loops: CDR1 SGHRS, CDR2 YFSETQ. The CDR3 length is 15 residues. The CDR3 here is CASSLEGLAGETQYF. The CDR3 bases are TGCGCCAGCAGCTTGGAGGGACTAGCGGGAGAGACCCAGTACTTC.